The sequence of this TCR beta chain was determined in a study of metastatic and nonmetastatic thyroid tumors. TCRdb reprocessed the PCR reads using MiXCR. The table shows 25,000 to 35,000 clones, with roughly a quarter occurring only once. Patients were all untreated before their thyroid surgery. This clone was seen a few times. The sample comprised blood. The clonotype comes from a female donor with papillary thyroid cancer or a benign thyroid nodule (not recorded which). Some clones in this sample may be carry-over from other donors' samples.

The chain's CDR3 is CATLPGHGNTEAFF. In nucleotides, the CDR3 is TGTGCCACCCTCCCCGGACATGGGAACACTGAAGCTTTCTTT. The chain has TRBV15 and TRBJ1-1, with D perhaps TRBD1 (5 bases). The CDR3 extends over 14 amino acids. The germline V gene has CDR1 LNHNV and CDR2 YYDKDF (reference sequence). Trimming stripped 8 bases from V and 1 base from J, with 14 bases between.